This TCR beta chain was profiled in a study of blood T cell repertoires in COVID-19. CDR3 length: 14 residues. Looked up from germline, CDR1 is SNHLY and CDR2 is FYNNEI. A note on this clone: At one boundary the junction diverges from the germline segment, which might be a read error. The same CDR3 is also encoded by other DNA sequences in this sample.

In the authors' methods: Estimated nucleated cell counts came from reference gene primer amplification. Only in-frame clones appear in the TCRdb table, and some are missing; sequencing was by immunoSEQ multiplex PCR. The V and J calls and clone size are taken from that table; D and trimming were inferred from the DNA. The sample contains 150,000 to 200,000 clones, 74% of which appear only once. This receptor was taken from a woman at least 80 years old with acute or convalescent COVID-19. The sample taken for sequencing was peripheral blood. The V and J genes are TRBV2 and TRBJ2-3; 10 nucleotides agree with TRBD1. The CDR3 DNA sequence: TGTGCTAGCAGAGCGACAGGGGGCATAGATACGCAGTATTTT. This sequence encodes CASRATGGIDTQYF. Using reference TRBV2 and TRBJ2-3 for the parts outside the CDR3, the full variable domain is EPEVTQTPSHQVTQMGQEVILRCVPISNHLYFYWYRQILGQKVEFLVSFYNNEISEKSEIFDDQFSVERPDGSNFTLKIRSTKLEDSAMYFCASRATGGIDTQYFGPGTRLTVL.